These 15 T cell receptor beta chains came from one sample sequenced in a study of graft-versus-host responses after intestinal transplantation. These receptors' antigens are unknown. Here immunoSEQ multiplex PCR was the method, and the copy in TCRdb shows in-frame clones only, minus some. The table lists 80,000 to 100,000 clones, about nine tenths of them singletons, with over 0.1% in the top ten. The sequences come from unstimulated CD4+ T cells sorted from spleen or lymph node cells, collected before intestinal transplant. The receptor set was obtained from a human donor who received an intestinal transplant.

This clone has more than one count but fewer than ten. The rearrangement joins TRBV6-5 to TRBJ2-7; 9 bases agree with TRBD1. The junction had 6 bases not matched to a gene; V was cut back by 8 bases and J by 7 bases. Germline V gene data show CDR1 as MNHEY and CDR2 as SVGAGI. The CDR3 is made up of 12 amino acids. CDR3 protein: CASWDRAGEQYF. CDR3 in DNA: TGTGCCAGCTGGGACAGGGCGGGGGAGCAGTACTTC.

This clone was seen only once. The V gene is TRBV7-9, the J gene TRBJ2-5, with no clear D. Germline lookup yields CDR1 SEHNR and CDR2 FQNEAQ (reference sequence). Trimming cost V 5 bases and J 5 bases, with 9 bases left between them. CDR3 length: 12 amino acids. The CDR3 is CASSTYGETQYF. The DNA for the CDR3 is TGTGCCAGCAGCACCTACGGGGAGACCCAGTACTTC.

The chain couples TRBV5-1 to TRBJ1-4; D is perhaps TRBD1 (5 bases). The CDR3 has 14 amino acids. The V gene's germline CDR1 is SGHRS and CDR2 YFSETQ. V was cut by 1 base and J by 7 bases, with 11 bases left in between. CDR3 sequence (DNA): TGCGCCAGCAGCTTGTTGCCGGGGGGTGAAAAACTGTTTTTT. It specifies CASSLLPGGEKLFF.

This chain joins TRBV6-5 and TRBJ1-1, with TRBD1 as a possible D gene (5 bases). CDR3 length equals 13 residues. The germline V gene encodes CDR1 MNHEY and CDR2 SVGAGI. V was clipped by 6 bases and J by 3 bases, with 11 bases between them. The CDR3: CASSPDTYTEAFF. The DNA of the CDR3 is TGTGCCAGCAGCCCGGACACCTACACTGAAGCTTTCTTT.

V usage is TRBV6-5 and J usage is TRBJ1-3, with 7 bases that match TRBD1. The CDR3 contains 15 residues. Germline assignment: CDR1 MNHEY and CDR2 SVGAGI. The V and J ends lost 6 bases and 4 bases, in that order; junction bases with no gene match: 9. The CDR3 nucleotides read TGTGCCAGCAGGAAGACAGGGTTGTGGGGAAACACCATATATTTT. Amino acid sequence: CASRKTGLWGNTIYF.

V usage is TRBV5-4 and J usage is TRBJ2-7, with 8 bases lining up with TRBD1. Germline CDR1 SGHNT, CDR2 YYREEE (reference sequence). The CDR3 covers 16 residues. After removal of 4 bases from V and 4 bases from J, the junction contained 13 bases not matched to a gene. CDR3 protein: CASSPPAGQGPYEQYF. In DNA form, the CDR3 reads TGTGCCAGCAGCCCGCCGGCAGGACAGGGTCCTTACGAGCAGTACTTC.

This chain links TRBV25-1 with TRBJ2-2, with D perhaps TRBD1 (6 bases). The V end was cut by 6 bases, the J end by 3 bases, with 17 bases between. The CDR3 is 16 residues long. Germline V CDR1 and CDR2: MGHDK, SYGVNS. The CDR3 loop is CASSPHRGGDTGELFF. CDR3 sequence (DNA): TGTGCCAGCAGCCCCCATAGAGGGGGAGACACCGGGGAGCTGTTTTTT.

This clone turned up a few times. Here the CDR3 reads CASSYSAIPTEAFF. CDR3 DNA sequence: TGTGCCAGCAGTTACTCTGCGATTCCCACTGAAGCTTTCTTT. The V call is TRBV6-5, the J call TRBJ1-1; the D is unclear. This CDR3 comprises 14 residues. Germline V lookup: CDR1 MNHEY, CDR2 SVGAGI. V lost 0 bases and J 4 bases, leaving 9 bases between the germline ends.

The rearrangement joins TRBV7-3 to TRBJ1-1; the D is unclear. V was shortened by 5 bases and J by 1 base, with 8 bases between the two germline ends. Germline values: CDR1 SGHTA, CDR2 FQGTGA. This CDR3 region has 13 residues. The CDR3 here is CASSPSSNTEAFF. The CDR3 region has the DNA TGTGCCAGCAGCCCCTCCTCGAACACTGAAGCTTTCTTT.

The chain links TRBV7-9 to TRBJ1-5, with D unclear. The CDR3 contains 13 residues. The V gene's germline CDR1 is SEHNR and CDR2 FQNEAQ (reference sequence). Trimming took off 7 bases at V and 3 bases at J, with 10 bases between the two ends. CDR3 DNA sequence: TGTGCCAGCACCCGACACCTCAATCAGCCCCAGCATTTT. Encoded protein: CASTRHLNQPQHF.

CDR3 coding DNA: TGTGCCGTATGGGCCCAGACAGGACGCTATGGCTACACCTTC. Protein product: CAVWAQTGRYGYTF. This chain uses TRBV10-3 with TRBJ1-2; perhaps TRBD1 as D (6 bases). This CDR3 has 14 amino acids. The germline V gene has CDR1 ENHRY and CDR2 SYGVKD. The V and J ends lost 11 bases and 4 bases respectively, with 20 bases between them.

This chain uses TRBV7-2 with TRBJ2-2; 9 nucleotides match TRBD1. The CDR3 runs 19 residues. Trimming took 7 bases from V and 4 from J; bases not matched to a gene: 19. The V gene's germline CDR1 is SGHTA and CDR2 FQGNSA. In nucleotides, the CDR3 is TGTGCCAGCATCCTAAGGGGGTTAGGGACAGGGTCGTTCACCGGGGAGCTGTTTTTT. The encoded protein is CASILRGLGTGSFTGELFF.

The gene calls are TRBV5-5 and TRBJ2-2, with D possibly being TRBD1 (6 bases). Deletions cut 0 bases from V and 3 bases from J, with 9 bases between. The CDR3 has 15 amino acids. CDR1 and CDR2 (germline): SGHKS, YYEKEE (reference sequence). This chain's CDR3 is CASSLGTVYTGELFF. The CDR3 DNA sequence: TGTGCCAGCAGCTTGGGGACAGTGTACACCGGGGAGCTGTTTTTT.

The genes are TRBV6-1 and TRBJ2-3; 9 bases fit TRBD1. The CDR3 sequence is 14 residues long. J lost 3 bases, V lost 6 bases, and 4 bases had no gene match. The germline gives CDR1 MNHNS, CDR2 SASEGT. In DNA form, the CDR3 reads TGTGCCAGCAGGCGAGGACAGGGGACAGATACGCAGTATTTT. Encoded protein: CASRRGQGTDTQYF.

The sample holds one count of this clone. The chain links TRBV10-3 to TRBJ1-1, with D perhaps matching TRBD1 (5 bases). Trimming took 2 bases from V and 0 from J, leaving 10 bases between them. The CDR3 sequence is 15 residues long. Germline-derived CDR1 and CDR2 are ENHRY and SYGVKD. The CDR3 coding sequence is TGTGCCATCAGTGAGGAGACAGCGATGAACACTGAAGCTTTCTTT. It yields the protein CAISEETAMNTEAFF.